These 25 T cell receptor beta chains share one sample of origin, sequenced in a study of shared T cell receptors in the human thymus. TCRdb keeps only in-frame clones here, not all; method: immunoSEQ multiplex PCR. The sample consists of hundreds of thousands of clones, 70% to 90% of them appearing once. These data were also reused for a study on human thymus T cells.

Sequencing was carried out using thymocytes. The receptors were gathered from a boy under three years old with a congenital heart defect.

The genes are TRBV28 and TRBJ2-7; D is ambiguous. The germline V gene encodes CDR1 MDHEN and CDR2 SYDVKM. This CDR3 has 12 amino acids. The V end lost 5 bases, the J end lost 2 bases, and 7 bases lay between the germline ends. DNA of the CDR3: TGTGCCAGCAGTCCTTCCGCCTACGAGCAGTACTTC. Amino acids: CASSPSAYEQYF.

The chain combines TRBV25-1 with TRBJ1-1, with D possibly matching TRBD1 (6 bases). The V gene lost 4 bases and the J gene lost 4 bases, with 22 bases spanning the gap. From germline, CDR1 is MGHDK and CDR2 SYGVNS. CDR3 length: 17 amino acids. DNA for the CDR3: TGTGCCAGCAGTGGCCACAGGGACGGGGTAGTGGGCACTGAAGCTTTCTTT. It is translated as CASSGHRDGVVGTEAFF. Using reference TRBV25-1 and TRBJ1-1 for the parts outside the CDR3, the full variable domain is EADIYQTPRYLVIGTGKKITLECSQTMGHDKMYWYQQDPGMELHLIHYSYGVNSTEKGDLSSESTVSRIRTEHFPLTLESARPSHTSQYLCASSGHRDGVVGTEAFFGQGTRLTVV.

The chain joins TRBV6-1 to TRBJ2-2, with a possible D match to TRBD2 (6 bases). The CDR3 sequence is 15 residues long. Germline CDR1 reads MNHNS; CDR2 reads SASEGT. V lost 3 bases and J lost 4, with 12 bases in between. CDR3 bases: TGTGCCAGCAGTGATAACGGGAGAGGCACCGGGGAGCTGTTTTTT. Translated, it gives CASSDNGRGTGELFF.

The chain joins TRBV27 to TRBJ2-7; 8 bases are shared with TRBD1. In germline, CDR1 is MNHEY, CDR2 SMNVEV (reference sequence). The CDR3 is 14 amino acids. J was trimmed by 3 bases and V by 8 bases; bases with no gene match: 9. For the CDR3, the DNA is TGTGCCAGCCGCTCGATAGGACAGGGCTACGAGCAGTACTTC. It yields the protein CASRSIGQGYEQYF.

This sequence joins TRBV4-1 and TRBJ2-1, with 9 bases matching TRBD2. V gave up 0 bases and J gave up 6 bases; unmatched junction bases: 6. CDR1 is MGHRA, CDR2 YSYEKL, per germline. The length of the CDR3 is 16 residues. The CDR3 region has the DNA TGCGCCAGCAGCCAAGACCCCGCGGGGGGGCCCAATGAGCAGTTCTTC. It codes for CASSQDPAGGPNEQFF.

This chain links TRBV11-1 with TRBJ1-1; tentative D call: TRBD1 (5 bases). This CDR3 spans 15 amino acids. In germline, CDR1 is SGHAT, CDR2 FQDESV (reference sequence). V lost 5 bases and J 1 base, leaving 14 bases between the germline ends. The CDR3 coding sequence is TGTGCCAGCAGCCCACGGGGGGATAGGAACACTGAAGCTTTCTTT. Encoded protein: CASSPRGDRNTEAFF.

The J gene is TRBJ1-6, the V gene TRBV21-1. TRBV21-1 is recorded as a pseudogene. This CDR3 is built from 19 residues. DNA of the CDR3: TGTGCCAGCAGCAAAGAGTTCCGCGGGATTCCCGGTCCGGATTCACCCCTCCACTTT. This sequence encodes CASSKEFRGIPGPDSPLHF.

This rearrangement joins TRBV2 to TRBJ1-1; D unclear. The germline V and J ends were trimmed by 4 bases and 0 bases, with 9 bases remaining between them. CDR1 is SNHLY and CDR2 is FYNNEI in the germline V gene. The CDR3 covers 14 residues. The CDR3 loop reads CASSGLHMNTEAFF. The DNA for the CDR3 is TGTGCCAGCAGTGGACTTCACATGAACACTGAAGCTTTCTTT.

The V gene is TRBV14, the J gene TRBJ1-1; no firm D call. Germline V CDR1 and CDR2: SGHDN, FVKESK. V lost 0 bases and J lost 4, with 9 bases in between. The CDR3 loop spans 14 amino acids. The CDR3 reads CASSQDRVSTEAFF. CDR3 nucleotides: TGTGCCAGCAGCCAAGATCGGGTGAGCACTGAAGCTTTCTTT.

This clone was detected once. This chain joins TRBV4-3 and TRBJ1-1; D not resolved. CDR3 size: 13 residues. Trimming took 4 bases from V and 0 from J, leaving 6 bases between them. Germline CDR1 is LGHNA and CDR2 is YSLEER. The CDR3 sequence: CASSRHMNTEAFF. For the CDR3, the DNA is TGCGCCAGCAGCCGACACATGAACACTGAAGCTTTCTTT.

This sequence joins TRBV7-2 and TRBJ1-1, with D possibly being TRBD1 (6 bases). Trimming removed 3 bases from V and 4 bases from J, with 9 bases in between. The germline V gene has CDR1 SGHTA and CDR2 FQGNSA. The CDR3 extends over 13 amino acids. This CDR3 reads CASSFHRATEAFF. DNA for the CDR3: TGTGCCAGCAGCTTCCACAGGGCCACTGAAGCTTTCTTT.

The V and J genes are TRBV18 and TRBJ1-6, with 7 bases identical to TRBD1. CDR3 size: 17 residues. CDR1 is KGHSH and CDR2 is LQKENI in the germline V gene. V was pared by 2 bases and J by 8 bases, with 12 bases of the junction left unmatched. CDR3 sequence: CASSPVKRQGVDSPLHF. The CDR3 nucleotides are TGTGCCAGCTCACCAGTAAAAAGACAGGGTGTAGATTCACCCCTCCACTTT.

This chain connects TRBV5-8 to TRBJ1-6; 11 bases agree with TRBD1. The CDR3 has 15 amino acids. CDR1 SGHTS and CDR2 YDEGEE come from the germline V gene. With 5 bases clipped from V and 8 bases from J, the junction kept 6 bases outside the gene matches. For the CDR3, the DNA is TGTGCCAGCAGTCGGCCGGGACAGGGGGATTCACCCCTCCACTTT. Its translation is CASSRPGQGDSPLHF.

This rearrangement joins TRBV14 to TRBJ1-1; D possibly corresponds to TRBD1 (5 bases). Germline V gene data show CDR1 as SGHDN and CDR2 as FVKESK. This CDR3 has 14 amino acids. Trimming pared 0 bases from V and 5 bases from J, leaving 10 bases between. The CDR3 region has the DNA TGTGCCAGCAGCCAAGATTGGGGGAGGACTGAAGCTTTCTTT. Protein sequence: CASSQDWGRTEAFF.

Here the CDR3 DNA reads TGCGCCAGCAGTGATCGGACAGGGGGCGCGGGAGACACTGAAGCTTTCTTT. Translating it yields CASSDRTGGAGDTEAFF. The rearrangement joins TRBV10-1 to TRBJ1-1; 11 positions match TRBD1. This CDR3 contains 17 residues. Unmatched junction bases numbered 9, after V lost 3 bases and J lost 3 bases. Germline V gene data show CDR1 as WNHNN and CDR2 as SYGVQD (reference sequence).

The CDR3: CSVEDTEANYGYTF. The CDR3 DNA follows: TGCAGCGTTGAGGACACCGAAGCTAACTATGGCTACACCTTC. The J gene is TRBJ1-2, the V gene TRBV29-1, with a weak D call TRBD1 (5 bases). Deletions cut 3 bases from V and 0 bases from J, with 11 bases between. This CDR3 spans 14 amino acids. The germline V gene encodes CDR1 SQVTM and CDR2 ANQGSEA. The whole variable domain, filled in from reference TRBV29-1 and TRBJ1-2, reads SAVISQKPSRDICQRGTSLTIQCQVDSQVTMMFWYRQQPGQSLTLIATANQGSEATYESGFVIDKFPISRPNLTFSTLTVSNMSPEDSSIYLCSVEDTEANYGYTFGSGTRLTVV.

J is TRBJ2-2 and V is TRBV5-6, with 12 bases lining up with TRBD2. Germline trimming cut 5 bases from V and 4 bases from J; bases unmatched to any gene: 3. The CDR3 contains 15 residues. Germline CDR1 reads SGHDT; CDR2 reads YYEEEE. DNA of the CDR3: TGTGCCAGCAGTTTACTAGCGGGAGGCACCGGGGAGCTGTTTTTT. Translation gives CASSLLAGGTGELFF.

This CDR3 is CASCTGVGYEQYF. CDR3 sequence (DNA): TGTGCCAGCTGTACAGGGGTAGGCTACGAGCAGTACTTC. The rearrangement uses TRBV6-1 and TRBJ2-7; 7 nucleotides align to TRBD1. The V segment lost 8 bases and the J segment 3 bases; nucleotides outside the gene matches: 7. The CDR3 is made up of 13 amino acids. Germline-derived CDR1 and CDR2 are MNHNS and SASEGT.

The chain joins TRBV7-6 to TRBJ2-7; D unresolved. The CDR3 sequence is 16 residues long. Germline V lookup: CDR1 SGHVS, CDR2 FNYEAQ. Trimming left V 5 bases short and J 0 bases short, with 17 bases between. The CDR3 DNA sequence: TGTGCCAGCAGCCCCGCGGTAGAATTTCGCTCCTACGAGCAGTACTTC. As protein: CASSPAVEFRSYEQYF.

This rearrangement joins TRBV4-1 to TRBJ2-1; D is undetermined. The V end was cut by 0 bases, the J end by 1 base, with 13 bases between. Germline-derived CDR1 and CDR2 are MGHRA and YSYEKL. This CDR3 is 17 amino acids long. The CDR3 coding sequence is TGCGCCAGCAGCCAAGAATCTCGGAGAAAATCCTACAATGAGCAGTTCTTC. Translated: CASSQESRRKSYNEQFF.

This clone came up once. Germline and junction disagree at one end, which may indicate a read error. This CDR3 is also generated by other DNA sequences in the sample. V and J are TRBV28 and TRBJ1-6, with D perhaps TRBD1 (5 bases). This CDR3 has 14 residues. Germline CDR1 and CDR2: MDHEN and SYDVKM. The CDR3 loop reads CASSYWGGNSPLHF. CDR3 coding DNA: TGTGCCAGCAGTTATTGGGGGGGAAATTCCCCCCTCCACTTT.

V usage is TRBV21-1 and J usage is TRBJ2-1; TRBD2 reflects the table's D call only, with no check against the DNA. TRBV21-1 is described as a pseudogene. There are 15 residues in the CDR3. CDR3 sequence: CASSKVAVSYNEQFF. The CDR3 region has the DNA TGTGCCAGCAGCAAAGTGGCGGTCTCCTACAATGAGCAGTTCTTC.

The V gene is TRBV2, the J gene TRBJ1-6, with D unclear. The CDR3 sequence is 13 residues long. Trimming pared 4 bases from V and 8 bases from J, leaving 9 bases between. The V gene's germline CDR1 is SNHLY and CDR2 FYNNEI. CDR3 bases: TGTGCCAGCAGTGGGCAGGAGGATTCACCCCTCCACTTT. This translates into CASSGQEDSPLHF.

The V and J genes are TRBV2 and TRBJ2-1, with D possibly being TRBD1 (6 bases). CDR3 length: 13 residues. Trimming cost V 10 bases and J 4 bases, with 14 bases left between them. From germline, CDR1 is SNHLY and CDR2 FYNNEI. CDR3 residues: CATHRVEYNEQFF. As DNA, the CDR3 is TGTGCCACCCACAGGGTTGAGTACAATGAGCAGTTCTTC.

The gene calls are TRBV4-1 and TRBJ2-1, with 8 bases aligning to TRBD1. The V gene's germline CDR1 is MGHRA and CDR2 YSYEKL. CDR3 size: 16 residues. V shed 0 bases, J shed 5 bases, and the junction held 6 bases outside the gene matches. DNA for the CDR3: TGCGCCAGCAGCCAAGATCGACAGGGGTATGACAATGAGCAGTTCTTC. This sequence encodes CASSQDRQGYDNEQFF.